The clone carrying this T cell receptor (beta chain) was counted a few times. The target antigen is unknown. The data were taken from a study of response to subunit inactivated influenza vaccine. TCRdb re-called the RT-PCR reads through MiXCR, storing one row per CDR3 protein. The repertoire includes 530,000 or so distinct CDR3 sequences, about an eighth of them detected once, and 10% sits in the top ten. Study conclusions and caveats: The authors suggested that every seasonal influenza vaccination recruits few new T cells.

Trimming cost V 5 bases and J 2 bases; bases outside gene matches: 7. Germline assignment: CDR1 SQVTM and CDR2 ANQGSEA. The CDR3 spans 14 residues. Sequencing used PBMCs from blood, obtained on the day of vaccination. This clonotype was sampled from a man aged 50-59 years who received an inactivated influenza vaccine. The chain is built from TRBV29-1 and TRBJ2-3; 7 positions agree with TRBD1. This chain's CDR3 is CSVRDRSFTDTQYF. As DNA, the CDR3 is TGCAGCGTTCGGGACAGATCTTTCACAGATACGCAGTATTTT.